This is a list of T cell receptor beta chains from one sample in a study of T cell changes during pregnancy in multiple sclerosis. Generated by immunoSEQ multiplex PCR, the TCRdb table keeps only in-frame clones and is missing some. The data contain fewer than 20,000 clones, approximately 87% of them singletons. The specimen comprised CD8+ T cells from peripheral blood mononuclear cells, sampled in the third trimester of pregnancy. Receptors were obtained from a female donor in good health, enrolled as a control in a pregnancy study. The CDR3 runs from the conserved cysteine through the conserved F or W. Fields, in order: J gene, V gene, D gene, clone size, CDR3 protein, CDR3 DNA. D genes are given only for firm matches. Expanded clones get a size class; other rows say once, few or many, or leave the size out.

TRBJ2-2,TRBV6-5,TRBD1,NA,CASSPGQGVGELFF,TGTGCCAGCAGTCCGGGACAGGGCGTCGGGGAGCTGTTTTTT
TRBJ2-1,TRBV11-2,NA,NA,CASSTGPRGGTYNEQFF,TGTGCCAGCAGCACGGGTCCCAGGGGCGGCACCTACAATGAGCAGTTCTTC
TRBJ2-7,TRBV7-8,TRBD1,NA,CASSAGLGQIYEQYF,TGTGCCAGCAGCGCGGGTCTGGGACAGATCTACGAGCAGTACTTC
TRBJ1-5,TRBV19,NA,few,CASSGTLYSNQPQHF,TGTGCCAGTAGTGGGACTCTATATAGCAATCAGCCCCAGCATTTT
TRBJ1-1,TRBV19,TRBD1,NA,CASSPYRGQGTEAFF,TGTGCCAGTAGCCCCTACAGGGGACAGGGCACTGAAGCTTTCTTT
TRBJ1-6,TRBV27,NA,NA,CASSFTSGNSPLHF,TGTGCCAGCAGTTTTACCAGCGGGAATTCACCCCTCCACTTT
TRBJ2-1,TRBV27,NA,NA,CASSLSRGLYNEQFF,TGTGCCAGCAGTTTATCAAGGGGTCTTTACAATGAGCAGTTCTTC
TRBJ2-5,TRBV6-6,NA,NA,CASSYFYQETQYF,TGTGCCAGCAGTTACTTTTATCAAGAGACCCAGTACTTC
TRBJ2-1,TRBV5-1,NA,NA,CASSYSGGNEQFF,TGCGCCAGCAGCTACTCAGGGGGGAATGAGCAGTTCTTC
TRBJ1-2,TRBV7-9,TRBD1,once,CASSYTGQGAGYTF,TGTGCCAGCAGCTACACCGGACAGGGGGCTGGCTACACCTTC
TRBJ2-3,TRBV27,NA,NA,CASSLVGDTQYF,TGTGCCAGCAGTTTAGTCGGAGATACGCAGTATTTT
TRBJ1-1,TRBV19,TRBD1,NA,CASSADRGDTEAFF,TGTGCCAGTAGTGCGGACAGGGGGGACACTGAAGCTTTCTTT
TRBJ2-1,TRBV6-4,TRBD2,NA,CASSEGSSGSNEQFF,TGTGCCAGCAGTGAAGGGTCTAGCGGGAGCAATGAGCAGTTCTTC